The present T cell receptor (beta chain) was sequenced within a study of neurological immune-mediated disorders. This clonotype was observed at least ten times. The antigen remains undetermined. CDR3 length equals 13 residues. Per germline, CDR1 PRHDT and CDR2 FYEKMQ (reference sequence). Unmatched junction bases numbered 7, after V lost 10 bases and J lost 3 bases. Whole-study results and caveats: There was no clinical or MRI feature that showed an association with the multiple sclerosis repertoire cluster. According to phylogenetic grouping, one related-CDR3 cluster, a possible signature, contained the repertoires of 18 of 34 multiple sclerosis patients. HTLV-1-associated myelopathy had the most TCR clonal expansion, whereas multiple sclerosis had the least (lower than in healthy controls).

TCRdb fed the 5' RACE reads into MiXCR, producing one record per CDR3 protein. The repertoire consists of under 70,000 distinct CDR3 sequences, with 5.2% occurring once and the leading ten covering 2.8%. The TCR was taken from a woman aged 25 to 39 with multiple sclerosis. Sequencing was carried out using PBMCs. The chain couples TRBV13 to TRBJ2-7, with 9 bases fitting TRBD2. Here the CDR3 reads CATAAGGNYEQYF. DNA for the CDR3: TGTGCCACCGCAGCGGGGGGCAACTACGAGCAGTACTTC. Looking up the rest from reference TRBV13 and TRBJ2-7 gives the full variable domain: AAGVIQSPRHLIKEKRETATLKCYPIPRHDTVYWYQQGPGQDPQFLISFYEKMQSDKGSIPDRFSAQQFSDYHSELNMSSLELGDSALYFCATAAGGNYEQYFGPGTRLTVT.